This note documents a single T cell receptor beta chain sequence. This sample stems from a study of T-cell reconstitution after alpha-beta-depleted transplantation in children. The library targeted TCRbeta and was prepared with unique molecular identifiers. One entry per CDR3 protein results from TCRdb running MiXCR on the PCR reads. The sample has around 380,000 distinct CDR3 sequences, roughly a tenth seen once. This CDR3 comprises 14 residues. Germline V gene sequence: CDR1 MNHEY, CDR2 SMNVEV (reference sequence). V shed 7 bases and J shed 3 bases, with 12 bases lying between them. Here the sequenced sample was PBMCs from the stem cell graft donor, taken from the stem cell graft. The rearrangement joins TRBV27 to TRBJ2-2; D gene uncertain. The sequence derives from a human donor who donated a stem cell graft to a child with acute myeloid leukemia. The CDR3 spells CASMGPAHTGELFF. The CDR3 nucleotides read TGTGCCAGCATGGGCCCCGCGCACACCGGGGAGCTGTTTTTT.